The rows below give T cell receptor beta chains drawn from one sample of a study of blood T cell repertoires in COVID-19. The repertoire was sequenced with immunoSEQ multiplex PCR; TCRdb's copy has only in-frame clones and lacks some. Of approximately 90,000 clones in the sample, about 76% were seen once. Sequenced sample: peripheral blood. These receptors originate from a human donor in a cohort sampled during active COVID-19. Both conserved end residues are trimmed from each CDR3. The order of the fields is V gene, clone size, CDR3 protein. A clone size is listed for some rows: how often the clone was seen (once, few, many), or a class if it is expanded.

>TRBV7-9|NA
ASSLGTSADTQY
>TRBV27|NA
ASSSAGWNEQF
>TRBV9|NA
ASSASWHTGELF
>TRBV10-3|few
AISEDTAQDWVGGYT
>TRBV18|NA
ASSPRGFTEAF
>TRBV29-1|NA
SVATSGSHNEQF
>TRBV2|NA
ASKGGGDRGTTDTQY
>TRBV28|NA
ASSFGGAGEKLF
>TRBV10-1|NA
ASSESGGQPQH
>TRBV2|few
ASKGVGGGELF
>TRBV3-1/TRBV3-2|once
ASSQDGQGIGYT
>TRBV11-2|NA
ASSPGSGMGDTQY
>TRBV7-9|NA
ASSLTPGGSSYGYT
>TRBV5-4|NA
ASSAADTQY
>TRBV7-9|NA
ASSLVVSDTQY
>TRBV5-6|NA
ASRLDRGSEQY
>TRBV19|NA
ASSRGQGEQETQY
>TRBV25-1|NA
ASNTHRGEKLF
>TRBV9|NA
ASSVAGDSGNTIY
>TRBV18|once
ASSPLSGGNTGELF
>TRBV12-3/TRBV12-4|NA
ASSLEFGGELF
>TRBV7-2|NA
ASSSDSSSTDTQY
>TRBV11-2|NA
ASSLGGGYGYT
>TRBV2|NA
ASRRDRGSDTQY
>TRBV5-1|NA
ASSTTSFNEQF